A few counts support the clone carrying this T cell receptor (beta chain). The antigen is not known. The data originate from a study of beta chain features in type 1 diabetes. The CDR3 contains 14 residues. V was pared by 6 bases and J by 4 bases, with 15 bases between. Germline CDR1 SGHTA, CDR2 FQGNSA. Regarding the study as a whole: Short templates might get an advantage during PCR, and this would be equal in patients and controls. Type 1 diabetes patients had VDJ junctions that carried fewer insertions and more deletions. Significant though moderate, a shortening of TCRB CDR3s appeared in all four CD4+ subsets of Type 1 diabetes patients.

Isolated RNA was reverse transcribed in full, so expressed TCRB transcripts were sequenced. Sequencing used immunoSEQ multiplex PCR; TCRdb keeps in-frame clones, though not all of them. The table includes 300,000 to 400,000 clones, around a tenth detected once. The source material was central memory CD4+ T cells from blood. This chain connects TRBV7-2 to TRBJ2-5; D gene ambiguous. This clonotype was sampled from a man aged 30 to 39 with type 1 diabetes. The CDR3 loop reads CASRQIGLGETQYF. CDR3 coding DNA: TGTGCCAGCAGACAAATAGGGCTTGGAGAGACCCAGTACTTC.